The 30 T cell receptor beta chains in this list originate from one sample, sequenced in a study of shared clonotypes between healthy human individuals. The protocol was immunoSEQ multiplex PCR, while the TCRdb copy is restricted to in-frame clones and leaves out a portion. The sample contains around 2.5 million clones, roughly 93% of which appear only once. The specimen sequenced was naive CD4+ T cells from PBMCs. Described subset: CD45RA+ positively selected. These receptors all stem from a man younger than 30 in good health. Some clones in this sample may be carry-over from other donors' samples.

The V and J genes are TRBV7-2 and TRBJ1-2, with TRBD1 matching 9 bases. This CDR3 comprises 18 residues. Germline CDR1 and CDR2: SGHTA and FQGNSA. Losses at the gene ends were 5 bases for V and 0 bases for J; bases not matched to a gene: 13. CDR3 sequence reads: CASSHINRRDRANYGYTF. The CDR3 region has the DNA TGTGCCAGCAGCCATATCAACAGGAGGGACAGGGCTAACTATGGCTACACCTTC.

This clone was recorded once. This specimen includes other DNA sequences encoding the same CDR3. The chain recombines TRBV6-5 with TRBJ2-3, with D hard to call. This CDR3 is 14 amino acids long. The V end was cut by 2 bases, the J end by 1 base, with 7 bases between. The germline V gene encodes CDR1 MNHEY and CDR2 SVGAGI. The CDR3 nucleotides are TGTGCCAGCAGTTACCAGCGAGGCACAGATACGCAGTATTTT. This codes for CASSYQRGTDTQYF.

The rearrangement links TRBV4-1 to TRBJ1-5, with a possible D match to TRBD1 (5 bases). V was pared by 5 bases and J by 7 bases, with 15 bases between. CDR1 is MGHRA, CDR2 YSYEKL, per germline. The CDR3 has 14 residues. This CDR3 is CASSNGRGGQPQHF. The CDR3 DNA reads TGCGCCAGCAGCAATGGACGGGGGGGACAGCCCCAGCATTTT.

This chain uses TRBV11-2 with TRBJ1-6; D unclear. CDR1 and CDR2 from the germline V gene are SGHAT and FQNNGV. This CDR3 is 12 amino acids long. V was cut by 5 bases and J by 14 bases, with 13 bases left in between. The CDR3 sequence: CASSRLLGSLHF. CDR3 nucleotide sequence: TGTGCCAGCAGCCGACTGCTCGGATCCCTCCACTTT.

The CDR3: CASSLGTSGSTETQYF. The CDR3 DNA reads TGCGCCAGCAGCTTGGGGACTAGCGGGAGTACGGAGACCCAGTACTTC. This rearrangement joins TRBV5-1 to TRBJ2-5; 13 nucleotides agree with TRBD2. V shed 0 bases and J 5 bases; nucleotides not matched to a gene: 4. This CDR3 is 16 amino acids long. Germline V lookup: CDR1 SGHRS, CDR2 YFSETQ. The full variable domain, completed using reference TRBV5-1 and TRBJ2-5, is KAGVTQTPRYLIKTRGQQVTLSCSPISGHRSVSWYQQTPGQGLQFLFEYFSETQRNKGNFPGRFSGRQFSNSRSEMNVSTLELGDSALYLCASSLGTSGSTETQYFGPGTRLLVL.

This clone was counted once. This chain joins TRBV5-1 and TRBJ1-2, with TRBD1 identical over 9 bases. The CDR3 sequence is 15 residues long. CDR1 and CDR2 (germline): SGHRS, YFSETQ. Unmatched junction bases numbered 3, after V lost 0 bases and J lost 3 bases. The CDR3 DNA reads TGCGCCAGCAGCTTGGCCGGGACAGGGTACTATGGCTACACCTTC. Its protein product is CASSLAGTGYYGYTF.

This chain uses TRBV7-9 with TRBJ1-1; TRBD1 aligns across 10 bases. This CDR3 region has 14 residues. CDR1 is SEHNR and CDR2 is FQNEAQ in the germline V gene (reference sequence). Trimming removed 5 bases from V and 5 bases from J; junction bases left unmatched: 5. The CDR3 sequence: CASSLTGGGTEAFF. DNA for the CDR3: TGTGCCAGCAGCCTGACAGGGGGCGGGACTGAAGCTTTCTTT.

This chain connects TRBV5-1 to TRBJ1-4; TRBD1 aligns across 7 bases. CDR3 length: 15 residues. Unmatched junction bases numbered 8, after V lost 4 bases and J lost 5 bases. Per the germline V gene, CDR1 is SGHRS and CDR2 is YFSETQ. The CDR3 DNA follows: TGCGCCAGCAGCCCTAGGACAGGACAGAATGAAAAACTGTTTTTT. This gives the protein CASSPRTGQNEKLFF.

The chain is built from TRBV13 and TRBJ2-3; TRBD1 matches 9 bases. The CDR3 is 17 amino acids. Germline CDR1 is PRHDT and CDR2 is FYEKMQ (reference sequence). The V and J ends lost 5 bases and 4 bases, in that order; junction bases with no gene match: 13. The CDR3 loop reads CASSRLGTGYSPDTQYF. CDR3 coding DNA: TGTGCCAGCAGCCGTCTTGGGACAGGGTATTCACCAGATACGCAGTATTTT.

This chain joins TRBV29-1 and TRBJ1-2; TRBD1 matches at 12 bases. Germline V gene data show CDR1 as SQVTM and CDR2 as ANQGSEA. The CDR3 is made up of 15 amino acids. Unmatched junction bases numbered 13, after V lost 4 bases and J lost 10 bases. CDR3 coding DNA: TGCAGCGTTGCTTACGTGGGGACAGGGGGCATCGTCTACACCTTC. It specifies CSVAYVGTGGIVYTF. The full variable domain, its missing parts supplied by reference TRBV29-1 and TRBJ1-2, is SAVISQKPSRDICQRGTSLTIQCQVDSQVTMMFWYRQQPGQSLTLIATANQGSEATYESGFVIDKFPISRPNLTFSTLTVSNMSPEDSSIYLCSVAYVGTGGIVYTFGSGTRLTVV.

The sample holds one count of this clone. The chain uses TRBV10-3 and TRBJ2-3; 8 bases align to TRBD1. The junction had 8 bases not matched to a gene; V was cut back by 2 bases and J by 4 bases. Germline V gene lookup returns CDR1 ENHRY and CDR2 SYGVKD. The CDR3 has 16 amino acids. CDR3 in DNA: TGTGCCATCAGTGAGCTGGTACAGGGGGACGCAGATACGCAGTATTTT. This sequence encodes CAISELVQGDADTQYF.

The chain joins TRBV10-3 to TRBJ1-5; D remains unclear. From germline, CDR1 is ENHRY and CDR2 SYGVKD. Trimming shortened V by 10 bases and J by 0 bases, and 13 bases separated the two germline ends. CDR3 size: 14 residues. The CDR3 sequence: CATRPVYSNQPQHF. In DNA form, the CDR3 reads TGTGCCACCCGTCCTGTATATAGCAATCAGCCCCAGCATTTT.

The chain links TRBV25-1 to TRBJ2-1; 9 nucleotides line up with TRBD1. The germline gives CDR1 MGHDK, CDR2 SYGVNS. This CDR3 is 14 amino acids long. The J segment lost 3 bases and the V segment lost 6 bases, leaving 3 bases of the junction unmatched. The CDR3 sequence: CASRGTGSYNEQFF. CDR3 bases: TGTGCCAGCAGAGGGACAGGGAGCTACAATGAGCAGTTCTTC.

This clone was seen once. This sequence joins TRBV19 and TRBJ2-5, with 9 positions matching TRBD1. This CDR3 has 14 residues. Germline CDR1 and CDR2: LNHDA and SQIVND (reference sequence). Trimming at V came to 9 bases and at J to 5 bases, leaving 10 bases not matched to a gene. The DNA of the CDR3 is TGTGCCAGCGGGACAGGGAGGTTTAAGGAGACCCAGTACTTC. It codes for CASGTGRFKETQYF.

This chain connects TRBV28 to TRBJ2-7; 8 bases match TRBD2. Germline V lookup: CDR1 MDHEN, CDR2 SYDVKM. V was pared by 4 bases and J by 3 bases, with 14 bases of the junction left unmatched. The CDR3 has 17 residues. CDR3: CASSSQPPGAGVYEQYF. The CDR3 DNA reads TGTGCCAGCAGTTCCCAACCCCCTGGAGCGGGGGTCTACGAGCAGTACTTC. Full variable domain (remainder filled in from reference TRBV28 and TRBJ2-7): DVKVTQSSRYLVKRTGEKVFLECVQDMDHENMFWYRQDPGLGLRLIYFSYDVKMKEKGDIPEGYSVSREKKERFSLILESASTNQTSMYLCASSSQPPGAGVYEQYFGPGTRLTVT.

The chain links TRBV6-1 to TRBJ1-2; TRBD1 is a possible D gene (6 bases). Deletions cut 2 bases from V and 0 bases from J, with 10 bases between. The CDR3 is made up of 15 amino acids. The germline V gene has CDR1 MNHNS and CDR2 SASEGT. CDR3: CASSELGQTNYGYTF. CDR3 coding DNA: TGTGCCAGCAGTGAATTGGGACAAACTAACTATGGCTACACCTTC.

The gene calls are TRBV10-3 and TRBJ1-5; no firm D call. Looked up from germline, CDR1 is ENHRY and CDR2 is SYGVKD. The CDR3 totals 15 residues. Trimming took 0 bases from V and 4 from J, leaving 10 bases between them. In nucleotides, the CDR3 is TGTGCCATCAGTGAGTCGATGGGCAGAAATCAGCCCCAGCATTTT. This encodes CAISESMGRNQPQHF.

V and J are TRBV7-9 and TRBJ2-4, with D perhaps matching TRBD2 (5 bases). V gave up 0 bases and J gave up 1 base, with 13 bases separating them. Germline CDR1 and CDR2: SEHNR and FQNEAQ (reference sequence). The CDR3 runs 17 residues. The CDR3: CASSLAAGVGAKNIQYF. The CDR3 region has the DNA TGTGCCAGCAGCTTAGCAGCCGGGGTTGGGGCCAAAAACATTCAGTACTTC.

The genes are TRBV21-1 and TRBJ1-3. TRBV21-1 is classified as a pseudogene. CDR3 length equals 17 residues. The CDR3 sequence is CASSKCEGGASGNTIYF. The DNA for the CDR3 is TGTGCCAGCAGCAAATGCGAGGGGGGAGCGTCTGGAAACACCATATATTTT.

This sequence joins TRBV30 and TRBJ1-1; D ambiguous. The CDR3 spans 14 residues. V lost 0 bases and J lost 3, with 11 bases in between. Germline values: CDR1 GTSNPN, CDR2 SVGIG (reference sequence). CDR3 residues: CAWSVLSGYTEAFF. CDR3 DNA sequence: TGTGCCTGGAGTGTACTTAGCGGGTACACTGAAGCTTTCTTT.

The chain carries TRBV10-3 and TRBJ2-7; D is unresolved. Germline values: CDR1 ENHRY, CDR2 SYGVKD. The CDR3 consists of 14 residues. V was cut by 4 bases and J by 0 bases, with 10 bases left in between. The CDR3 region is CAISGTESSYEQYF. The CDR3 DNA reads as TGTGCCATCAGTGGGACGGAGAGCTCCTACGAGCAGTACTTC.

The chain links TRBV27 to TRBJ1-1; D uncertain. The V end lost 8 bases, the J end lost 1 base, and 11 bases lay between the germline ends. The CDR3 is 13 amino acids. Germline CDR1 is MNHEY and CDR2 is SMNVEV (reference sequence). As DNA, the CDR3 is TGTGCCAGCGGGTGGACTGGGAACACTGAAGCTTTCTTT. Translation gives CASGWTGNTEAFF.

For the CDR3, the DNA is TGCAGCGTCACCCCAGGGGAAAGATACAATGAGCAGTTCTTC. Amino acids: CSVTPGERYNEQFF. V gene TRBV29-1 combines with J gene TRBJ2-1; possible D gene TRBD1, 6 bases. Trimming cost V 6 bases and J 4 bases, with 16 bases left between them. This CDR3 spans 14 amino acids. Germline V gene data show CDR1 as SQVTM and CDR2 as ANQGSEA.

As to this clone: Other DNA sequences from this sample encode an identical CDR3 as well. The V and J genes are TRBV28 and TRBJ2-7; 7 bases fit TRBD1. Germline-derived CDR1 and CDR2 are MDHEN and SYDVKM. CDR3 length: 15 residues. The J segment lost 0 bases and the V segment lost 4 bases, leaving 6 bases of the junction unmatched. CDR3 bases: TGTGCCAGCAGTTCATCAGGGGGTAGCTCCTACGAGCAGTACTTC. It specifies CASSSSGGSSYEQYF. The entire variable domain, with the rest obtained from reference TRBV28 and TRBJ2-7, is as follows: DVKVTQSSRYLVKRTGEKVFLECVQDMDHENMFWYRQDPGLGLRLIYFSYDVKMKEKGDIPEGYSVSREKKERFSLILESASTNQTSMYLCASSSSGGSSYEQYFGPGTRLTVT.

Notes on this clone: Within the sample, other DNA sequences also encode this same CDR3. J is TRBJ2-7 and V is TRBV11-2; 8 bases line up with TRBD1. CDR1 and CDR2 (germline): SGHAT, FQNNGV. CDR3 length: 15 amino acids. With 6 bases clipped from V and 2 bases from J, the junction kept 9 bases outside the gene matches. For the CDR3, the DNA is TGTGCCAGCAGTCTCGGCGGGACAGGAGCCTACGAGCAGTACTTC. Residues: CASSLGGTGAYEQYF. Full variable domain (remainder filled in from reference TRBV11-2 and TRBJ2-7): EAGVAQSPRYKIIEKRQSVAFWCNPISGHATLYWYQQILGQGPKLLIQFQNNGVVDDSQLPKDRFSAERLKGVDSTLKIQPAKLEDSAVYLCASSLGGTGAYEQYFGPGTRLTVT.

The chain uses TRBV11-2 and TRBJ2-1; tentatively, D is TRBD2 (5 bases). V shed 0 bases and J shed 8 bases, with 14 bases lying between them. Germline-derived CDR1 and CDR2 are SGHAT and FQNNGV. This CDR3 region has 15 residues. CDR3 in amino acids: CASSLDRDNSDEQFF. CDR3 nucleotide sequence: TGTGCCAGCAGCTTAGATCGGGATAATTCGGATGAGCAGTTCTTC.

This clone appeared a few times. V is TRBV6-1 and J is TRBJ1-5; a weak D match, TRBD1 (5 bases). The germline gives CDR1 MNHNS, CDR2 SASEGT. The CDR3 contains 15 residues. Trimming took 1 base from V and 3 from J, leaving 10 bases between them. The CDR3 DNA reads TGTGCCAGCAGTGAAGGGCGGGGACTCAATCAGCCCCAGCATTTT. Its protein product is CASSEGRGLNQPQHF.

A few counts support this clone. The gene calls are TRBV18 and TRBJ2-5; either TRBD1 or TRBD2 may fit D (5 bases each). Trimming took off 3 bases at V and 7 bases at J, with 12 bases between the two ends. The CDR3 extends over 13 amino acids. Germline CDR1 and CDR2: KGHSH and LQKENI. Here the CDR3 DNA reads TGTGCCAGCTCACCGAGGGGCCCCGGGACCCAGTACTTC. Its protein product is CASSPRGPGTQYF.

This sequence joins TRBV7-9 and TRBJ2-2, with D uncertain. Germline lookup yields CDR1 SEHNR and CDR2 FQNEAQ (reference sequence). V gave up 5 bases and J gave up 4 bases, with 11 bases separating them. The CDR3 length is 14 residues. Written as DNA, the CDR3 is TGTGCCAGCAGCCCAGTTGCCCTCACCGGGGAGCTGTTTTTT. Translating it yields CASSPVALTGELFF.

The V gene is TRBV28, the J gene TRBJ1-2, with D perhaps TRBD1 (5 bases). This CDR3 has 13 residues. Germline V gene sequence: CDR1 MDHEN, CDR2 SYDVKM. The germline V and J ends were trimmed by 8 bases and 4 bases, with 14 bases remaining between them. CDR3: CASGEQRGYGYTF. CDR3 DNA: TGTGCCAGCGGCGAACAGAGGGGCTATGGCTACACCTTC.